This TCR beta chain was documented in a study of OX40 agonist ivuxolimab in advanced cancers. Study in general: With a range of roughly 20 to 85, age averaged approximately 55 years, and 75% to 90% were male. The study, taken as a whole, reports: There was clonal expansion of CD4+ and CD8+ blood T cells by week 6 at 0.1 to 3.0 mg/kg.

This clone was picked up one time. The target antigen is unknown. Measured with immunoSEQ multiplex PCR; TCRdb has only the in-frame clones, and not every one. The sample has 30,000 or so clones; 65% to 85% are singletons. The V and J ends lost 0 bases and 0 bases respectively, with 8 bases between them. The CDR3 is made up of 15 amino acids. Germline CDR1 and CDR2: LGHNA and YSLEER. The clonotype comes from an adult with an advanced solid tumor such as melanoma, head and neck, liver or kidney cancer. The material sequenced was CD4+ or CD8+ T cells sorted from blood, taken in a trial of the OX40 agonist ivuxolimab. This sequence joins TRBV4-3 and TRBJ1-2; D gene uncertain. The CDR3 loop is CASSQDRSPNYGYTF. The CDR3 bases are TGCGCCAGCAGCCAAGATCGTAGCCCTAACTATGGCTACACCTTC.